Listed below are T cell receptor beta chains from one sample, sequenced in a study of siplizumab effects on memory and regulatory T cells. Sequencing used immunoSEQ multiplex PCR; TCRdb keeps in-frame clones, though not all of them. The sample lists over 100,000 clones, about 94% seen once, with about 0.62% in the top ten. Sequencing was performed on Tregs sorted from blood. The receptors stem from a human donor in good health. Each CDR3 is given with its conserved first and last residue. Fields, in order: clone size, J gene, V gene, D gene, CDR3 protein, CDR3 DNA. A D gene is named only where the DNA matches it firmly. Where a row states a size, it is once, few, many or the class of an expanded clone; other rows omit it.

>NA|TRBJ2-5|TRBV29-1|NA
CSLNREGETQYF
TGCAGCCTTAACAGGGAAGGGGAGACCCAGTACTTC
>NA|TRBJ2-1|TRBV5-1|TRBD2
CASSLGTSGGNNEQFF
TGCGCCAGCAGCTTGGGAACTAGCGGGGGTAACAATGAGCAGTTCTTC
>NA|TRBJ1-2|TRBV27|NA
CASSLSAANYGYTF
TGTGCCAGCAGTTTATCGGCAGCTAACTATGGCTACACCTTC
>NA|TRBJ2-5|TRBV30|TRBD1
CAWARTGKETQYF
TGTGCCTGGGCGAGGACAGGGAAAGAGACCCAGTACTTC
>NA|TRBJ2-3|TRBV30|TRBD2
CACIRTSSTDTQYF
TGTGCCTGTATTCGGACTAGTAGCACAGATACGCAGTATTTT
>few|TRBJ1-1|TRBV18|NA
CASSFQGIGTEAFF
TGTGCCAGCTCTTTCCAGGGAATAGGTACTGAAGCTTTCTTT
>NA|TRBJ2-3|TRBV5-1|NA
CASSAQAVGTDTQYF
TGCGCCAGCAGCGCTCAGGCGGTGGGCACAGATACGCAGTATTTT
>NA|TRBJ1-6|TRBV7-8|TRBD1
CASGQGVLSSPLHF
TGTGCCAGCGGGCAGGGGGTCCTGAGTTCACCCCTCCACTTT
>NA|TRBJ2-1|TRBV27|NA
CASRLQTSARIYNEQFF
TGTGCCAGCAGACTCCAAACTAGTGCACGAATCTACAATGAGCAGTTCTTC
>NA|TRBJ2-7|TRBV7-9|NA
CASSLAGSSYEQYF
TGTGCCAGCAGCTTAGCGGGGAGCTCCTACGAGCAGTACTTC
>NA|TRBJ2-1|TRBV7-9|TRBD2
CASSPLFSGSSDEQFF
TGTGCCAGCAGCCCCCTCTTTAGCGGGAGTTCGGATGAGCAGTTCTTC
>NA|TRBJ2-6|TRBV5-1|TRBD2
CASSLTPGGQRRSHGANVLTF
TGCGCCAGCAGCTTAACGCCGGGGGGGCAGAGGCGGTCACATGGGGCCAACGTCCTGACTTTC
>NA|TRBJ2-7|TRBV21-1|NA
CASSVPYEQYF
TGTGCCAGCAGCGTTCCCTACGAGCAGTACTTC
>NA|TRBJ2-5|TRBV7-2|TRBD2
CASSLGLAGGYETQYF
TGTGCCAGCAGCCTGGGACTAGCGGGAGGGTATGAGACCCAGTACTTC
>NA|TRBJ2-3|TRBV27|TRBD2
CASSLLGRLAGALDTQYF
TGTGCCAGCAGTTTATTGGGTAGACTAGCGGGAGCACTGGATACGCAGTATTTT
>NA|TRBJ2-1|TRBV27|TRBD2
CASSLPGLAVAPTNEQFF
TGTGCCAGCAGTCTTCCGGGACTAGCGGTCGCTCCTACAAATGAGCAGTTCTTC
>once|TRBJ2-3|TRBV30|NA
CAWGQSSTDTQYF
TGTGCCTGGGGACAGTCTAGCACAGATACGCAGTATTTT
>NA|TRBJ2-7|TRBV5-5|NA
CASSLTDFYEQYF
TGTGCCAGCAGCTTGACAGACTTTTACGAGCAGTACTTC
>NA|TRBJ1-1|TRBV6-5|NA
CAISELINTEAFF
TGTGCCATCAGTGAGCTTATTAACACTGAAGCTTTCTTT
>NA|TRBJ2-3|TRBV9|TRBD1
CASSVVSGQGPRNTQYF
TGTGCCAGCAGCGTAGTTTCGGGACAGGGCCCCCGAAATACGCAGTATTTT